A selection of T cell receptor beta chains follows, all from one sample in a study of spatial heterogeneity in lung cancer. TCRdb called the 5' RACE reads again in MiXCR, with one record for every CDR3 protein. The sample consists of more than 95,000 distinct CDR3 sequences, more than 10% of them appearing once. Here the sequenced sample was PBMCs, taken at follow-up. The source is a male donor with early-stage non-small cell lung cancer. CDR3s include the opening cysteine and the closing phenylalanine or tryptophan. The order of the fields is CDR3 length, V gene, J gene, D gene, clone size, CDR3 DNA, CDR3 protein. A D gene is named only where the DNA matches it firmly. Clone size is shown for a subset of rows, as once, few, many or a class of expanded clone.

>14|TRBV28|TRBJ1-4|TRBD1|few
TGTGCCAGCAGTGGGGGACAGGGAGGCGAAAAACTGTTTTTT
CASSGGQGGEKLFF
>16|TRBV6-6|TRBJ1-2|NA|NA
TGTGCCAGCAGTTACCCACTCGACACAGCTAACTATGACTACACCTTC
CASSYPLDTANYDYTF
>14|TRBV6-5|TRBJ2-2|TRBD1|many
TGTGCCACCAGACAGGGCGGGAACACCGGGGAGCTGTTTTTT
CATRQGGNTGELFF
>16|TRBV9|TRBJ1-1|NA|many
TGTGCCAGCAGTCCCCTAATCGGGGGGAGAGACACTGAAGCTTTCTTT
CASSPLIGGRDTEAFF
>17|TRBV13|TRBJ2-7|TRBD1|few
TGTGCCAGCAGCTTAGTTCGTGAGGGGGCGCCGCCCTACGAGCAGTACTTC
CASSLVREGAPPYEQYF
>15|TRBV4-1|TRBJ1-6|NA|NA
TGCGCCAGCAGCCAAGGGAGACAGCTGAATTCACCCCTCCACTTT
CASSQGRQLNSPLHF
>13|TRBV18|TRBJ1-1|NA|many
TGTGCCAGCTCACCCCAAGATCTCACTGAAGCTTTCTTT
CASSPQDLTEAFF
>13|TRBV20-1|TRBJ2-7|TRBD1|few
TGCAGTGCTGACTTGGGACAGTCCTACGAGCAGTACTTC
CSADLGQSYEQYF
>15|TRBV9|TRBJ2-5|TRBD1|NA
TGTGCCAGCAGCCTTCGGGGACAGGGCCAAGAGACCCAGTACTTC
CASSLRGQGQETQYF
>12|TRBV20-1|TRBJ2-5|NA|many
TGCAGTGCTTCGGGCCGATTTGAGACCCAGTACTTC
CSASGRFETQYF
>16|TRBV7-3|TRBJ2-3|NA|many
TGTGCCAGCAGCCCCCGGACCGGGGGCGGCACAGATACGCAGTATTTT
CASSPRTGGGTDTQYF
>11|TRBV6-6|TRBJ1-5|NA|few
TGTGCCAGCAGTTACTCAGGCTTTCAGCATTTT
CASSYSGFQHF
>14|TRBV18|TRBJ2-1|TRBD1|NA
TGTGCCAGCTCACCTCCCGGGACAGACAATGAGCAGTTCTTC
CASSPPGTDNEQFF
>14|TRBV7-2|TRBJ1-6|TRBD1|few
TGTGCCAGCAGTTCGGGGGACAGGTCTTCACCCCTCCACTTT
CASSSGDRSSPLHF
>12|TRBV27|TRBJ1-2|NA|few
TGTGCCAGTAGCCAGGGGTTTGGTGGCTACACCTTC
CASSQGFGGYTF
>15|TRBV7-9|TRBJ1-1|TRBD1|few
TGTGCCAGCAGCTCCCACCTGGACAGGGGCACTGAAGCTTTCTTT
CASSSHLDRGTEAFF
>15|TRBV12-3/TRBV12-4|TRBJ2-1|NA|many
TGTGCCAGCAGTCTCCTGTATCTCGCCGGTAATGAGCAGTTCTTC
CASSLLYLAGNEQFF
>13|TRBV3-1|TRBJ1-6|NA|NA
TGTGCCAGCAGCCAGGCCTCAAATTCACCCCTCCACTTT
CASSQASNSPLHF
>14|TRBV3-1|TRBJ1-5|NA|few
TGTGCCAGCAGCCAAGGTCGAGGGCTTCAGCCCCAGCATTTT
CASSQGRGLQPQHF
>15|TRBV29-1|TRBJ2-1|TRBD2|few
TGCAGCGGCGGGACTAGCGGTATAAGCTACAATGAGCAGTTCTTC
CSGGTSGISYNEQFF
>14|TRBV20-1|TRBJ2-1|NA|many
TGCAGTGCTTCCCTTGAGGGTACCTACAATGAGCAGTTCTTC
CSASLEGTYNEQFF
>16|TRBV4-1|TRBJ2-3|TRBD2|few
TGCGCCAGCAGCCTCCCTTCTCGGGGGGTAGTGGATACGCAGTATTTT
CASSLPSRGVVDTQYF
>14|TRBV6-5|TRBJ2-7|TRBD1|NA
TGTGCCAGCAGTAGACAGGGTGGGACCTACGAGCAGTACTTC
CASSRQGGTYEQYF
>12|TRBV13|TRBJ2-5|NA|NA
TGTGCCAGCAGCTTCCGGGAAGAGACCCAGTACTTC
CASSFREETQYF
>15|TRBV9|TRBJ1-3|NA|NA
TGTGCCAGCAGCGTAGGACAGATCTCTGGAAACACCATATATTTT
CASSVGQISGNTIYF
>13|TRBV2|TRBJ1-5|NA|NA
TGTGCCAGCAGTGATGGTATGTTTCAGCCCCAGCATTTT
CASSDGMFQPQHF
>13|TRBV12-3/TRBV12-4|TRBJ2-5|TRBD1|many
TGTGCCAGCAGTGCGACAGGGTCAGAGACCCAGTACTTC
CASSATGSETQYF
>15|TRBV20-1|TRBJ2-3|TRBD1|few
TGCAGTGCTCTCCGGGACAGGGGATTCTCAGATACGCAGTATTTT
CSALRDRGFSDTQYF
>13|TRBV6-5|TRBJ2-4|TRBD2|NA
TGTGCCAGCAGCCAGGGACTAGCCGAAATTCAGTACTTC
CASSQGLAEIQYF
>12|TRBV12-3/TRBV12-4|TRBJ1-6|NA|few
TGTGCCAGCAGTTTCTCGCTATCACCCCTCCACTTT
CASSFSLSPLHF
>14|TRBV7-9|TRBJ2-7|NA|NA
TGTGCCAGCAGCTCTAGTTATCAGGCTTACGAGCAGTACTTC
CASSSSYQAYEQYF
>15|TRBV24-1|TRBJ2-2|NA|NA
TGTGCCACCAGTGAACCCCTAGCGCGCACCGGGGAGCTGTTTTTT
CATSEPLARTGELFF
>13|TRBV7-9|TRBJ2-2|NA|once
TGTGTCAGCAGCCGACAGCCCACCGGGGAGCTGTTTTTT
CVSSRQPTGELFF
>14|TRBV18|TRBJ2-5|NA|NA
TGTGCCAGCTCACCACCGGGAGTGGGAGAGACCCAGTACTTC
CASSPPGVGETQYF
>13|TRBV29-1|TRBJ1-1|TRBD1|few
TGCAGCGCCGACCGGACAGGAAACACTGAAGCTTTCTTT
CSADRTGNTEAFF
>14|TRBV29-1|TRBJ2-3|TRBD2|NA
TGCAGCGACACCGGGACTATCGACACAGATACGCAGTATTTT
CSDTGTIDTDTQYF
>14|TRBV5-6|TRBJ2-4|NA|many
TGTGCCAGCAGCTTTCCAGGGACCAAAAACATTCAGTACTTC
CASSFPGTKNIQYF
>14|TRBV7-2|TRBJ1-5|TRBD1|few
TGTGCCAGCAGCTTTACCGGGACAGCGGAGCCCCAGCATTTT
CASSFTGTAEPQHF
>14|TRBV28|TRBJ1-5|NA|NA
TGTGCCAGCAGATTATCAGCACCCAATCAGCCCCAGCATTTT
CASRLSAPNQPQHF
>17|TRBV7-9|TRBJ2-7|NA|NA
TGTGCCAGCAGCCCCGTATCCGCTAAAGCCTACTCCTACGAGCAGTACTTC
CASSPVSAKAYSYEQYF
>14|TRBV10-2|TRBJ1-5|NA|few
TGCGCCAGCAGTGATTTTATAGGTAACCAGCCCCAGCATTTT
CASSDFIGNQPQHF
>13|TRBV20-1|TRBJ1-2|NA|many
TGCAGTGCTAGTTCGGCAGGAAGCTATGGCTACACCTTC
CSASSAGSYGYTF
>14|TRBV4-3|TRBJ1-2|NA|many
TGCGCCAGCAGCCAAGGTTACATAAACTATGGCTACACCTTC
CASSQGYINYGYTF
>16|TRBV7-9|TRBJ2-1|NA|NA
TGTGCCAGCAGCCGAACGGGCTCGCTCTCCTACAATGAGCAGTTCTTC
CASSRTGSLSYNEQFF
>13|TRBV10-1|TRBJ1-2|NA|many
TGCGCCAGCAGCGCGGATTACAGGGATGGCTACACCTTC
CASSADYRDGYTF